This T cell receptor beta chain is from a study of blood T cell repertoires in COVID-19. TCRdb's copy holds only in-frame clones and misses some; the assay was immunoSEQ multiplex PCR. The sample has 180,000 or so clones, over 75% seen once; the top ten hold 9.8%. This CDR3 is 14 amino acids long. J gave up 1 base and V 0 bases, and 0 bases lay outside the gene matches. Germline V gene lookup returns CDR1 SGHDT and CDR2 YYEEEE. This sequence joins TRBV5-6 and TRBJ2-5; 7 bases map to TRBD2. Sequencing used peripheral blood. The sequence derives from an elderly woman with acute or convalescent COVID-19. CDR3: CASSLGLAQETQYF. CDR3 nucleotides: TGTGCCAGCAGCTTGGGACTAGCCCAAGAGACCCAGTACTTC.